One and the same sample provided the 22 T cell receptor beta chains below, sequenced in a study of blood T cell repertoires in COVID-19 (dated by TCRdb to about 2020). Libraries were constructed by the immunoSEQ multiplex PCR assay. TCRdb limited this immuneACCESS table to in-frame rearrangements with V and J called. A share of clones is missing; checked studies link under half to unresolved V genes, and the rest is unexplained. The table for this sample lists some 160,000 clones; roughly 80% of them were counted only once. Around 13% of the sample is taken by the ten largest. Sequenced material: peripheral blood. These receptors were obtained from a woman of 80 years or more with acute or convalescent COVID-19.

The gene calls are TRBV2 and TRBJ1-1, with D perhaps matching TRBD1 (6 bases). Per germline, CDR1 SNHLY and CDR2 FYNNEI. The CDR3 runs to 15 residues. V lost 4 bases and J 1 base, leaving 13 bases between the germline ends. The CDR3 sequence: CASSGTGPGNTEAFF. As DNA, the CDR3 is TGTGCCAGCAGTGGAACAGGGCCGGGGAACACTGAAGCTTTCTTT.

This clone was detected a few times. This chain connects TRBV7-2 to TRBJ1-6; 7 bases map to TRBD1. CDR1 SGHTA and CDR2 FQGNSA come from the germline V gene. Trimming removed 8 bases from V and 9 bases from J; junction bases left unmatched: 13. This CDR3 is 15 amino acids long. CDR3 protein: CASRGGDRGSSPLHF. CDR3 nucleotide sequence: TGTGCCAGCCGAGGGGGCGACCGGGGATCTTCACCCCTCCACTTT.

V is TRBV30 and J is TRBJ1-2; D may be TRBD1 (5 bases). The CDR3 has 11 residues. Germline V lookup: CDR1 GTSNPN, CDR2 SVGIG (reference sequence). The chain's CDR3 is CARQIGGGYTF. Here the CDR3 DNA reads TGTGCTCGACAGATCGGGGGTGGCTACACCTTC.

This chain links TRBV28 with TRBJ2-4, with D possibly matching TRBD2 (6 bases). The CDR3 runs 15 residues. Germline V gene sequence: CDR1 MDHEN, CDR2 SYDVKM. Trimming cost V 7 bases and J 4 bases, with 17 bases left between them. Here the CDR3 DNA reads TGTGCCAGCACCGGGCGGGGCGGCTCTAAAAACATTCAGTACTTC. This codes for CASTGRGGSKNIQYF.

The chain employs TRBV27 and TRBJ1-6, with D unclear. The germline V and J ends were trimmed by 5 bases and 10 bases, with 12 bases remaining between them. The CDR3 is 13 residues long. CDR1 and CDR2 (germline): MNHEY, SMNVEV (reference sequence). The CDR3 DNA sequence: TGTGCCAGCAGTGTGTCCCTACTGTCACCCCTCCACTTT. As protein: CASSVSLLSPLHF.

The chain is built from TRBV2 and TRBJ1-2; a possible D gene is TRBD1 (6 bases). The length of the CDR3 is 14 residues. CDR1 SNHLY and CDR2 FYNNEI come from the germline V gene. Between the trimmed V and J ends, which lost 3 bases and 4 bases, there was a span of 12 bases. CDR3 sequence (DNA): TGTGCCAGCAGTGATTATGGACAGAGCTATGGCTACACCTTC. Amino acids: CASSDYGQSYGYTF.

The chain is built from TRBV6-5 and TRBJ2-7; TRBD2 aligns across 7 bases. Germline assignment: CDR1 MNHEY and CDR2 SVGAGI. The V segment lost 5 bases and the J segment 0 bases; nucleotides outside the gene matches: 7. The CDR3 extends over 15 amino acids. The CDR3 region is CASSHKAGVSYEQYF. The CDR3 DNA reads TGTGCCAGCAGTCATAAGGCGGGAGTCTCCTACGAGCAGTACTTC.

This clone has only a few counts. The CDR3 region has the DNA TGTGCCACCAGCAGTGGTAAGCGGGAGACGGATACGCAGTATTTT. Translating gives CATSSGKRETDTQYF. The rearrangement links TRBV15 to TRBJ2-3; 8 nucleotides line up with TRBD2. This CDR3 is built from 15 residues. V was pared by 3 bases and J by 6 bases, with 8 bases of the junction left unmatched. CDR1 and CDR2 from the germline V gene are LNHNV and YYDKDF (reference sequence).

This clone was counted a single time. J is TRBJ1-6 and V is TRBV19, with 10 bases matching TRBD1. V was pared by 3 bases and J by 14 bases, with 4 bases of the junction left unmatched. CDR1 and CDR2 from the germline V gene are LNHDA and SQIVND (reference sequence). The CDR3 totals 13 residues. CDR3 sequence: CASSIRDRGSLHF. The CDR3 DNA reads TGTGCCAGTAGTATTCGGGACAGGGGATCCCTCCACTTT. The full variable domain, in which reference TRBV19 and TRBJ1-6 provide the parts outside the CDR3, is DGGITQSPKYLFRKEGQNVTLSCEQNLNHDAMYWYRQDPGQGLRLIYYSQIVNDFQKGDIAEGYSVSREKKESFPLTVTSAQKNPTAFYLCASSIRDRGSLHFGNGTRLTVT.

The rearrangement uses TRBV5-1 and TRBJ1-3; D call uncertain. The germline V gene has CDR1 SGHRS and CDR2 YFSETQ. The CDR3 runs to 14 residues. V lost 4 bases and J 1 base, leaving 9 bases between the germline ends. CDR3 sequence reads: CASSLEGSGNTIYF. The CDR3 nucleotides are TGCGCCAGCAGCCTTGAGGGTTCTGGAAACACCATATATTTT.

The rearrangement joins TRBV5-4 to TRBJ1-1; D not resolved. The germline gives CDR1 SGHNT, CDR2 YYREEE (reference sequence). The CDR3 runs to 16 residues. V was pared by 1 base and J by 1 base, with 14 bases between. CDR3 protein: CASSLSLGRGNTEAFF. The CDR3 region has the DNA TGTGCCAGCAGCTTGTCTCTAGGTCGGGGGAACACTGAAGCTTTCTTT.

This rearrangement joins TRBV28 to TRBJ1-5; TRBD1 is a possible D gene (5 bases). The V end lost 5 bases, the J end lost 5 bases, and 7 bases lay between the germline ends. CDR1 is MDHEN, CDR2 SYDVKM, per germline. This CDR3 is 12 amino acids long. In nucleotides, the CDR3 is TGTGCCAGCAGTGGGGGGGATCAGCCCCAGCATTTT. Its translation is CASSGGDQPQHF.

CDR3 protein: CASTTNTYYGYTF. The CDR3 nucleotides are TGTGCCAGCACCACAAATACGTACTATGGCTACACCTTC. This chain links TRBV6-5 with TRBJ1-2; D remains ambiguous. Trimming left V 7 bases short and J 3 bases short, with 12 bases between. Germline V lookup: CDR1 MNHEY, CDR2 SVGAGI. The length of the CDR3 is 13 residues.

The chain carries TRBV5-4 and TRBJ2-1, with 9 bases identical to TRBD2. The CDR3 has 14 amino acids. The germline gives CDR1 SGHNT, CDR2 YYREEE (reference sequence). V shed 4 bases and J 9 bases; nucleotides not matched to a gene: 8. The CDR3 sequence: CASSLLAGEVEQFF. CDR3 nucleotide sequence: TGTGCCAGCAGCCTCTTAGCGGGGGAGGTTGAGCAGTTCTTC.

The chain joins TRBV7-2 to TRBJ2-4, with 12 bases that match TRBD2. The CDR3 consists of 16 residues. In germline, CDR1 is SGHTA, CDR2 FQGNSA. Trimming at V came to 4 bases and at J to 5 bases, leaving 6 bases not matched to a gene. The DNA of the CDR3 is TGTGCCAGCAGCTCTAGCGGGGGGGCCGCCCAAAACATTCAGTACTTC. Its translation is CASSSSGGAAQNIQYF.

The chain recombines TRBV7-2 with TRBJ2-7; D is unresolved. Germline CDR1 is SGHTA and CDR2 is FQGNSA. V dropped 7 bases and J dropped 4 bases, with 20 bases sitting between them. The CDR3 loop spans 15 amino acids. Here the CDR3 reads CASTPEFLPIYEQYF. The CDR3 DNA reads TGTGCCAGCACCCCCGAGTTCCTGCCGATTTACGAGCAGTACTTC.

The CDR3 DNA sequence: TGTGCCAGCAGCTCCGGACAGGGGAGTGCAGCTTTCTTT. Amino acid sequence: CASSSGQGSAAFF. The gene calls are TRBV5-6 and TRBJ1-1, with 9 bases aligning to TRBD1. Germline CDR1 and CDR2: SGHDT and YYEEEE. CDR3 length equals 13 residues. V was pared by 3 bases and J by 10 bases, with 7 bases of the junction left unmatched.

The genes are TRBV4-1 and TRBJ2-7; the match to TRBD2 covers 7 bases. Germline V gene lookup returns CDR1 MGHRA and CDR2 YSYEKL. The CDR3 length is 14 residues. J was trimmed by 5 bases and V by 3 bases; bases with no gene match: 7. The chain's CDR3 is CASSQFGTNHEQYF. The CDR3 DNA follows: TGCGCCAGCAGCCAGTTCGGGACTAACCACGAGCAGTACTTC.

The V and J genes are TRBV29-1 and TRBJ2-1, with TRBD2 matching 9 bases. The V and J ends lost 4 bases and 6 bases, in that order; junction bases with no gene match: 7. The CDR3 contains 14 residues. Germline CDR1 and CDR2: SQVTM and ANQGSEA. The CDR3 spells CSVVAGEVGNEQFF. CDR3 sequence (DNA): TGCAGCGTTGTAGCGGGGGAGGTGGGCAATGAGCAGTTCTTC.

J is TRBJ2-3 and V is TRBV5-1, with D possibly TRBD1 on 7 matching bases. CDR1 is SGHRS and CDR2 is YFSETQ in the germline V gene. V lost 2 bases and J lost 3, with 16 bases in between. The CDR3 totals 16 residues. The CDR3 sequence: CASSFLSGGSTDTQYF. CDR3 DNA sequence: TGCGCCAGCAGCTTTTTGTCAGGGGGGAGTACAGATACGCAGTATTTT.

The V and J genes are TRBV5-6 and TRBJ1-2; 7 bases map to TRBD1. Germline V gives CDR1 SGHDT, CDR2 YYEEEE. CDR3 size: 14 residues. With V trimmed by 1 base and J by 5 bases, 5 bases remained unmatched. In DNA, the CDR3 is TGTGCCAGCAGCTTGACAGGGGCGTATTATGGCTACACCTTC. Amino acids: CASSLTGAYYGYTF. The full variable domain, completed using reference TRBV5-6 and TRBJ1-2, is DAGVTQSPTHLIKTRGQQVTLRCSPKSGHDTVSWYQQALGQGPQFIFQYYEEEERQRGNFPDRFSGHQFPNYSSELNVNALLLGDSALYLCASSLTGAYYGYTFGSGTRLTVV.

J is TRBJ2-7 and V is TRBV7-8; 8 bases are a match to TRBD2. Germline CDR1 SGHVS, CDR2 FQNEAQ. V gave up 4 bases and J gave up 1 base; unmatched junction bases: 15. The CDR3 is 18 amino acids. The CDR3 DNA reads TGTGCCAGCAGCTCATCCGGGACTAGTTTAATTCATTCCTACGAGCAGTACTTC. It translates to CASSSSGTSLIHSYEQYF. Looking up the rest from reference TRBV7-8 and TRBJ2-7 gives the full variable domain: GAGVSQSPRYKVAKRGQDVALRCDPISGHVSLFWYQQALGQGPEFLTYFQNEAQLDKSGLPSDRFFAERPEGSVSTLKIQRTQQEDSAVYLCASSSSGTSLIHSYEQYFGPGTRLTVT.